Listed below are T cell receptor beta chains from one sample, sequenced in a study of blood T cell repertoires in COVID-19. Data came from immunoSEQ multiplex PCR; TCRdb stores just in-frame clones and leaves some out. The data contain 250,000 or so clones, over 75% of them seen just once; the ten biggest clones take up 1.9%. The source material was PBMCs or T cells enriched from blood (not recorded which). These receptors all stem from a woman aged 50 to 60 who had recovered from COVID-19. The CDR3 runs from the conserved cysteine through the conserved F or W. Fields, in order: D gene, clone size, J gene, V gene, CDR3 protein, CDR3 DNA. A D gene is named only where the DNA matches it firmly. Rows may omit the clone size; those that give it use once, few, many or a size class.

TRBD1,once,TRBJ2-2,TRBV6-5,CASSTRGQASGELFF,TGTGCCAGCAGTACCCGCGGACAGGCATCCGGGGAGCTGTTTTTT
TRBD2,once,TRBJ2-1,TRBV11-2,CASSANPSGSYNEQFF,TGTGCCAGCAGCGCCAACCCTAGCGGTTCCTACAATGAGCAGTTCTTC
-,-,TRBJ1-1,TRBV2,CASLPGVMTTEAFF,TGTGCCAGCTTACCAGGGGTCATGACAACTGAAGCTTTCTTT
TRBD2,once,TRBJ2-7,TRBV10-3,CASQSLAGDSNEQYF,TGTGCCAGCCAATCACTAGCGGGAGACAGCAACGAGCAGTACTTC
TRBD2,-,TRBJ2-3,TRBV11-3,CASSLYGRGDTQYF,TGTGCCAGCAGCCTTTACGGGAGGGGAGATACGCAGTATTTT
-,-,TRBJ2-7,TRBV10-2,CASSEEGGGYEQYF,TGCGCCAGCAGTGAGGAAGGGGGTGGGTACGAGCAGTACTTC
-,-,TRBJ1-2,TRBV5-4,CASSLSQGPYYGYTF,TGTGCCAGCAGCTTGAGTCAGGGGCCATACTATGGCTACACCTTC
TRBD2,-,TRBJ2-1,TRBV5-1,CASSLERESDEQFF,TGCGCCAGCAGCTTGGAGCGGGAGTCAGATGAGCAGTTCTTC
-,-,TRBJ2-1,TRBV18,CASSPPSRTYNEQFF,TGTGCCAGCTCACCACCATCCAGAACATACAATGAGCAGTTCTTC
TRBD2,-,TRBJ2-1,TRBV27,CASSLRAGGYNEQFF,TGTGCCAGCAGTTTAAGGGCGGGAGGGTACAATGAGCAGTTCTTC
-,few,TRBJ1-6,TRBV15,CATPAGPPRNDVNSPLHF,TGTGCCACTCCCGCGGGCCCACCTAGGAATGACGTTAATTCACCCCTCCACTTT